This TCR beta chain is drawn from a study of blood T cell repertoires in COVID-19. Looking at the study overall: PBMCs, B-cell-depleted T cells, or T cells were the source of the cDNA or gDNA that made up the material.

CDR3 length equals 16 residues. V lost 6 bases and J lost 4; bases outside the gene matches: 10. CDR1 is MRHNA, CDR2 SNTAGT, per germline. Produced via immunoSEQ multiplex PCR; TCRdb's table is partial and in-frame only. The repertoire holds about 190,000 clones, with 84% as singletons. Only a few counts were recorded for this clone. The chain is built from TRBV6-4 and TRBJ2-2; the match to TRBD1 covers 8 bases. The specimen sequenced was peripheral blood. This clonotype originated in a human donor in a cohort sampled during active COVID-19. CDR3 loop: CASSFCRDRGTGELFF. CDR3 DNA: TGTGCCAGCAGCTTTTGCCGCGACAGGGGCACCGGGGAGCTGTTTTTT.